Shown below are 2 T cell receptor beta chains from a single sample sequenced in a study of human T cells and chemical hapten exposure. The time point denotes: patch test 1, 2 weeks after DPC sensitization. Treatment denoted: therapeutic diphenylcyclopropenone sensitization with weekly scalp DPC. Each CDR3 protein is one row after TCRdb ran MiXCR on the RACE reads. Here the sample spans 95,000 to 100,000 distinct CDR3 sequences, under 15% being singletons. Sequencing used whole blood, obtained in connection with sensitization to the hapten diphenylcyclopropenone (DPC). The source is a woman between 35 and 50 years old with alopecia areata. Some clones in this sample may be carry-over from other donors' samples.

This clonotype was counted ten times or more. The chain is built from TRBV4-1 and TRBJ1-5; D not resolved. The V gene lost 0 bases and the J gene lost 5 bases, with 8 bases spanning the gap. The CDR3 extends over 14 amino acids. Germline V gives CDR1 MGHRA, CDR2 YSYEKL. The DNA of the CDR3 is TGCGCCAGCAGCCAAGACCCGGGGTATCAGCCCCAGCATTTT. Translated, it gives CASSQDPGYQPQHF.

This rearrangement joins TRBV2 to TRBJ1-1; D possibly corresponds to TRBD1 (5 bases). This CDR3 contains 11 residues. Looked up from germline, CDR1 is SNHLY and CDR2 is FYNNEI. V gave up 4 bases and J gave up 10 bases, with 10 bases separating them. CDR3 bases: TGTGCCAGCAGTGGGACAACAGCAGCTTTCTTT. Encoded protein: CASSGTTAAFF.